This TCR beta chain was found in a study of metastatic and nonmetastatic thyroid tumors. Study outcomes and limitations: For both blood and tumor, malignant thyroid tumors reportedly showed significantly higher TCR beta diversity than benign nodules did.

TCRdb re-called the PCR reads via MiXCR. This table holds tens of thousands of clones, about an eighth found once. Germline CDR1 reads LGHDT; CDR2 reads YNNKEL (reference sequence). The junction had 1 base not matched to a gene; V was cut back by 3 bases and J by 3 bases. This CDR3 has 14 amino acids. Before thyroid surgery, none of the patients had received any treatment. There are many counts of this clone. Its target is unknown. This sequence was found in a female donor with papillary thyroid cancer or a benign thyroid nodule (not recorded which). Some clones in this sample may be carry-over from other donors' samples. This rearrangement joins TRBV3-1 to TRBJ2-3; 9 bases align to TRBD2. Material: blood. The CDR3 sequence is CASSHAGGTDTQYF. The CDR3 nucleotides read TGTGCCAGCAGCCACGCGGGAGGGACAGATACGCAGTATTTT.